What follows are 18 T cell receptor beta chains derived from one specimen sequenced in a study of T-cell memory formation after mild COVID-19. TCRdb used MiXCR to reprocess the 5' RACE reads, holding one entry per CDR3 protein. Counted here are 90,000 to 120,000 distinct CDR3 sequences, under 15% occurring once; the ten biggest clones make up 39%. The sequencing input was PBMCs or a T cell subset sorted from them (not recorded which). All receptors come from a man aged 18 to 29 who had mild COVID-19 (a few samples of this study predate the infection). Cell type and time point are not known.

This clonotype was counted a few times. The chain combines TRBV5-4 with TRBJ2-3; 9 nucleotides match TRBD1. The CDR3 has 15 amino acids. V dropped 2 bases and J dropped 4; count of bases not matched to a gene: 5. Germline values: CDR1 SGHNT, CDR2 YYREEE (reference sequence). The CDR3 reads CASSFGTGTADTQYF. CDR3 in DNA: TGTGCCAGCAGCTTTGGGACAGGGACCGCAGATACGCAGTATTTT.

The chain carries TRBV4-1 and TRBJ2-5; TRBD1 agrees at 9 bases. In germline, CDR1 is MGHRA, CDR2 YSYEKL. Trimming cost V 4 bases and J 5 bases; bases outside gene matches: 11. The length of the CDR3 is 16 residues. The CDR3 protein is CASSPLTGGDRETQYF. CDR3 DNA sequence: TGCGCCAGCAGCCCCTTGACAGGGGGTGACCGGGAGACCCAGTACTTC.

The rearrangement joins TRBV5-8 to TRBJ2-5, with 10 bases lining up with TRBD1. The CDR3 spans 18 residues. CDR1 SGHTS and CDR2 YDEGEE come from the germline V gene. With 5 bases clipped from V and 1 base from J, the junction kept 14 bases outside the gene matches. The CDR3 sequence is CASSSAWGTGALQETQYF. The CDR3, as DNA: TGTGCCAGCAGTTCTGCCTGGGGGACAGGGGCCCTCCAAGAGACCCAGTACTTC.

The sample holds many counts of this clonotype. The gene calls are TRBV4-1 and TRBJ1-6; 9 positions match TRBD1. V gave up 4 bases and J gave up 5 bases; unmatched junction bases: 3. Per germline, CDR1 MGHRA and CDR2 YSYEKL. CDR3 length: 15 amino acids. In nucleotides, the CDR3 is TGCGCCAGCAGCCGGGACAGGGCTGATAATTCACCCCTCCACTTT. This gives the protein CASSRDRADNSPLHF.

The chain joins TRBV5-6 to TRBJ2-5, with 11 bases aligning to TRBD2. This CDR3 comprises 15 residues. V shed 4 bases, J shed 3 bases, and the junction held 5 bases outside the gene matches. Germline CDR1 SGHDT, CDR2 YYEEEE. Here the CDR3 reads CASSAMTSGKETQYF. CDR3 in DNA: TGTGCCAGCAGCGCCATGACTAGCGGGAAAGAGACCCAGTACTTC.

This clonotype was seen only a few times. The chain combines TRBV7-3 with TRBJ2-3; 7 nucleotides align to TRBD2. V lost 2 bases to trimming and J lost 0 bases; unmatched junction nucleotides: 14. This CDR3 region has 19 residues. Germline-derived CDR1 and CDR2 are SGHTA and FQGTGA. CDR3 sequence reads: CASSLWGTTHKTSTDTQYF. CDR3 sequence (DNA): TGTGCCAGCAGCTTATGGGGGACTACCCATAAAACTAGCACAGATACGCAGTATTTT. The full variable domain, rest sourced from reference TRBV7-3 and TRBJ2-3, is GAGVSQTPSNKVTEKGKYVELRCDPISGHTALYWYRQSLGQGPEFLIYFQGTGAADDSGLPNDRFFAVRPEGSVSTLKIQRTERGDSAVYLCASSLWGTTHKTSTDTQYFGPGTRLTVL.

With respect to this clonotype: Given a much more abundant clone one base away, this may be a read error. The DNA of the CDR3 is TGCGCCAGCAGCCAATACACCAACTATGGCTACACCTTC. It encodes CASSQYTNYGYTF. The chain couples TRBV4-1 to TRBJ1-2; D is uncertain. The CDR3 covers 13 residues. From germline, CDR1 is MGHRA and CDR2 YSYEKL. The V end lost 2 bases, the J end lost 2 bases, and 6 bases lay between the germline ends.

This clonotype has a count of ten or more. The CDR3 loop is CATSERGDNEQFF. Written as DNA, the CDR3 is TGTGCCACCAGTGAGCGAGGGGACAATGAGCAGTTCTTC. V usage is TRBV24-1 and J usage is TRBJ2-1, with D perhaps TRBD1 or TRBD2 (5 bases each). CDR1 KGHDR and CDR2 SFDVKD come from the germline V gene. This CDR3 spans 13 amino acids. Trimming removed 4 bases at V and 5 bases at J, with 8 bases between.

CDR3: CASSLTSWPYNEQFF. Written as DNA, the CDR3 is TGTGCCAGCAGCTTAACCTCGTGGCCCTACAATGAGCAGTTCTTC. This chain uses TRBV7-3 with TRBJ2-1; no definite D call. V was pared by 0 bases and J by 2 bases, with 8 bases between. The CDR3 has 15 residues. The germline CDR1 and CDR2 sequences are SGHTA and FQGTGA.

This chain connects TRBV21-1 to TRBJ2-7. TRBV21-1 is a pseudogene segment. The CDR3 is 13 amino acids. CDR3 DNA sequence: TGTGCCAGCAGCAAAGTTAAACTCTACGAGCAGTACGTC. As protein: CASSKVKLYEQYV.

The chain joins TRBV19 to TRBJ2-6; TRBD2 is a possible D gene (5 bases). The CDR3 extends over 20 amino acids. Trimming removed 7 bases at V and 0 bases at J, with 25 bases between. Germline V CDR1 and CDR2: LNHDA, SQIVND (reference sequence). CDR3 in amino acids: CASTKFGERPENSGANVLTF. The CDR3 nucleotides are TGTGCCAGTACAAAATTCGGGGAAAGGCCAGAAAACTCTGGGGCCAACGTCCTGACTTTC.

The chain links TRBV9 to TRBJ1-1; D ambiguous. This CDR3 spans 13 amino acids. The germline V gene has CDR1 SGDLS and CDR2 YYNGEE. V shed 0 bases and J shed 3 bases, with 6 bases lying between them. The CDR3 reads CASSVEPDTEAFF. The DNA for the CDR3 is TGTGCCAGCAGCGTAGAACCGGACACTGAAGCTTTCTTT.

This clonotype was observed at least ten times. CDR3 region: CASSLGRRNNSPLHF. The CDR3 DNA is TGTGCCAGCAGCTTGGGACGTAGGAATAATTCACCCCTCCACTTT. This chain uses TRBV7-9 with TRBJ1-6; D is possibly TRBD1 (5 bases). The CDR3 covers 15 residues. Per germline, CDR1 SEHNR and CDR2 FQNEAQ (reference sequence). Trimming removed 3 bases from V and 5 bases from J, with 11 bases in between.

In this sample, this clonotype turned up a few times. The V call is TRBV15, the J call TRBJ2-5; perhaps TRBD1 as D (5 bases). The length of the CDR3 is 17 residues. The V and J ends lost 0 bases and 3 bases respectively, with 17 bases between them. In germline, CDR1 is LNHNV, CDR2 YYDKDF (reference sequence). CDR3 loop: CATSRDFTPAGKETQYF. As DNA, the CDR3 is TGTGCCACCAGCAGAGATTTTACTCCGGCAGGGAAAGAGACCCAGTACTTC.

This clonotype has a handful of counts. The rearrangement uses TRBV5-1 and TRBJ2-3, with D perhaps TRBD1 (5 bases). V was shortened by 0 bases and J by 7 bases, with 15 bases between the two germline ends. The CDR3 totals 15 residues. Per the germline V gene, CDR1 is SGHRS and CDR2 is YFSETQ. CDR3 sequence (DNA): TGCGCCAGCAGCTTGGGGGGCCAGGGAACTTATACGCAGTATTTT. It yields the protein CASSLGGQGTYTQYF.

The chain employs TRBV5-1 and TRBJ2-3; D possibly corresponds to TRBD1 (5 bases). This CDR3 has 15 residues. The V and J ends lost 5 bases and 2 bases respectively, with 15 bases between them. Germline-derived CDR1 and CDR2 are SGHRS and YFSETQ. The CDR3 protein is CASSGRQGATDTQYF. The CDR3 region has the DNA TGCGCCAGCAGTGGTCGGCAGGGTGCCACAGATACGCAGTATTTT.

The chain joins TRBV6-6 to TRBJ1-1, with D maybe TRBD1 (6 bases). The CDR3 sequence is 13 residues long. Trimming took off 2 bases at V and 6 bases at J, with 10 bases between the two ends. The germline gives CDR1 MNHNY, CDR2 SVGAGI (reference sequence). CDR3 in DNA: TGTGCCAGCAGTTACGGGGGCGCGGCTGAAGCTTTCTTT. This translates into CASSYGGAAEAFF.

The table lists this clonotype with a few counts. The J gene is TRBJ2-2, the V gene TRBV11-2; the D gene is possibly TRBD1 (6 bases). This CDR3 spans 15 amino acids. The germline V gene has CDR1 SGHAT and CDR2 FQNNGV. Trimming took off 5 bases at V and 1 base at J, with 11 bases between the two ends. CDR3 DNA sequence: TGTGCCAGCAGCCTCGGACAGAAGAACACCGGGGAGCTGTTTTTT. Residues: CASSLGQKNTGELFF.